Each of the 31 T cell receptor beta chains below was sequenced from the same sample in a study of blood T cell repertoires in COVID-19. Measured with immunoSEQ multiplex PCR; TCRdb has only the in-frame clones, and not every one. The sample contains 170,000 or so clones, approximately 88% of which appear only once. Sequences were obtained from peripheral blood. The receptors stem from a man aged 18 to 30 with active or convalescent COVID-19.

The chain has TRBV5-4 and TRBJ1-2; TRBD1 agrees at 9 bases. The CDR3 contains 16 residues. Germline V gene sequence: CDR1 SGHNT, CDR2 YYREEE (reference sequence). Trimming at V came to 0 bases and at J to 7 bases, leaving 10 bases not matched to a gene. The CDR3 loop reads CASSLELGQGQGGYTF. The CDR3 region has the DNA TGTGCCAGCAGCTTGGAATTAGGACAGGGGCAGGGTGGCTACACCTTC.

V and J are TRBV2 and TRBJ2-1, with D tentatively TRBD1 (6 bases). The CDR3 is made up of 14 amino acids. The germline CDR1 and CDR2 sequences are SNHLY and FYNNEI. The germline V and J ends were trimmed by 6 bases and 7 bases, with 16 bases remaining between them. CDR3 coding DNA: TGTGCCAGCAGGGCGTCGCCCCAGGGGAATGAGCAGTTCTTC. Protein product: CASRASPQGNEQFF.

The chain is built from TRBV30 and TRBJ1-6; 7 bases agree with TRBD1. Looked up from germline, CDR1 is GTSNPN and CDR2 is SVGIG (reference sequence). The V gene end was trimmed by 3 bases and the J gene end by 5 bases; junction bases not matched to a gene: 4. There are 14 residues in the CDR3. DNA for the CDR3: TGTGCCTGGAGAGGGGACAGTAATAATTCACCCCTCCACTTT. It is translated as CAWRGDSNNSPLHF. The full variable domain, in which reference TRBV30 and TRBJ1-6 provide the parts outside the CDR3, is SQTIHQWPATLVQPVGSPLSLECTVEGTSNPNLYWYRQAAGRGLQLLFYSVGIGQISSEVPQNLSASRPQDRQFILSSKKLLLSDSGFYLCAWRGDSNNSPLHFGNGTRLTVT.

The V call is TRBV29-1, the J call TRBJ1-2, with 11 bases matching TRBD1. There are 15 residues in the CDR3. The germline V gene has CDR1 SQVTM and CDR2 ANQGSEA. After removal of 2 bases from V and 4 bases from J, the junction contained 6 bases not matched to a gene. CDR3 nucleotide sequence: TGCAGCGTTGAACCGGGACAGGGGGTAATCTATGGCTACACCTTC. Translating gives CSVEPGQGVIYGYTF.

The rearrangement joins TRBV27 to TRBJ2-1; 10 bases match TRBD2. This CDR3 is built from 15 residues. Trimming took 4 bases from V and 5 from J; bases not matched to a gene: 5. Germline CDR1 and CDR2: MNHEY and SMNVEV (reference sequence). Here the CDR3 DNA reads TGTGCCAGCAGTTACCGGACTAGCGGAAACAATGAGCAGTTCTTC. Translating it yields CASSYRTSGNNEQFF.

Only one count was recorded for this clone. V gene TRBV19 combines with J gene TRBJ2-7, with 9 positions matching TRBD2. The germline V gene has CDR1 LNHDA and CDR2 SQIVND (reference sequence). The junction had 10 bases not matched to a gene; V was cut back by 3 bases and J by 1 base. This CDR3 region has 17 residues. The CDR3 is CASSISSGRLGSYEQYF. The CDR3 coding sequence is TGTGCCAGTAGTATCAGTAGCGGGAGATTGGGGTCCTACGAGCAGTACTTC.

The V gene is TRBV11-2, the J gene TRBJ2-7; perhaps TRBD1 as D (6 bases). Germline V gene lookup returns CDR1 SGHAT and CDR2 FQNNGV. The CDR3 is 15 residues long. V was cut by 1 base and J by 7 bases, with 17 bases left in between. The chain's CDR3 is CASSLVRDHRVEQYF. The CDR3 nucleotides are TGTGCCAGCAGCTTAGTCCGTGACCACAGGGTGGAGCAGTACTTC.

The chain couples TRBV5-1 to TRBJ2-1, with 8 bases matching TRBD1. The CDR3 totals 15 residues. With 0 bases clipped from V and 4 bases from J, the junction kept 3 bases outside the gene matches. Germline V CDR1 and CDR2: SGHRS, YFSETQ. Written as DNA, the CDR3 is TGCGCCAGCAGCTTGGGGGGACAGGAGTACAATGAGCAGTTCTTC. This translates into CASSLGGQEYNEQFF.

The CDR3 DNA sequence: TGTGCCAGCAGCCTAGGACAGGGGGCGCCTGGGGCCAACGTCCTGACTTTC. Residues: CASSLGQGAPGANVLTF. The gene calls are TRBV7-9 and TRBJ2-6, with 11 bases matching TRBD1. V gave up 5 bases and J gave up 2 bases; unmatched junction bases: 5. This CDR3 is built from 17 residues. The germline CDR1 and CDR2 sequences are SEHNR and FQNEAQ (reference sequence).

This chain's CDR3 is CAWGENYGYTF. DNA for the CDR3: TGTGCCTGGGGCGAGAACTATGGCTACACCTTC. The rearrangement uses TRBV30 and TRBJ1-2; D gene unclear. The CDR3 extends over 11 amino acids. From germline, CDR1 is GTSNPN and CDR2 SVGIG (reference sequence). V gave up 5 bases and J gave up 2 bases, with 6 bases separating them.

The chain combines TRBV6-5 with TRBJ1-2, with TRBD1 matching over 12 bases. CDR1 is MNHEY, CDR2 SVGAGI, per germline. With 5 bases clipped from V and 7 bases from J, the junction kept 8 bases outside the gene matches. The CDR3 is 15 residues long. The CDR3 sequence: CASSLRGQGAGGYTF. The DNA of the CDR3 is TGTGCCAGCAGTCTCCGGGGACAGGGGGCGGGTGGCTACACCTTC.

This clone turned up a few times. The rearrangement links TRBV5-8 to TRBJ1-5; TRBD1 matches at 8 bases. V shed 0 bases and J 5 bases; nucleotides not matched to a gene: 7. Germline V gene data show CDR1 as SGHTS and CDR2 as YDEGEE. The CDR3 contains 16 residues. The CDR3 reads CASSLASGTGDQPQHF. CDR3 nucleotides: TGTGCCAGCAGCTTGGCCAGCGGGACAGGAGATCAGCCCCAGCATTTT.

In its sample, this clone was seen once. The CDR3 DNA reads TGTGCCAGCAGCGCAAGCGCGACTAGCGGGGGGCCCCGTAGGCTCTACGAGCAGTACTTC. It encodes CASSASATSGGPRRLYEQYF. The rearrangement joins TRBV5-4 to TRBJ2-7, with 13 bases that match TRBD2. CDR1 is SGHNT, CDR2 YYREEE, per germline (reference sequence). Trimming cost V 4 bases and J 3 bases; bases outside gene matches: 19. The CDR3 is 20 amino acids.

The V and J genes are TRBV6-2 or TRBV6-3 and TRBJ2-7, with D perhaps TRBD2 (5 bases). CDR1 is MNHEY and CDR2 is SVGEGT in the germline V gene. V dropped 2 bases and J dropped 3 bases, with 11 bases sitting between them. This CDR3 region has 14 residues. CDR3 protein: CASSYRGGLYEQYF. The CDR3, as DNA: TGTGCCAGCAGTTACCGCGGAGGTCTCTACGAGCAGTACTTC.

The chain recombines TRBV6-4 with TRBJ2-1; 13 bases map to TRBD2. Germline V CDR1 and CDR2: MRHNA, SNTAGT. CDR3 size: 15 residues. V shed 6 bases and J 8 bases; nucleotides not matched to a gene: 7. The CDR3 protein is CASSYTSGGADEQFF. Here the CDR3 DNA reads TGTGCCAGCAGCTATACTAGCGGGGGGGCCGATGAGCAGTTCTTC.

Only one count was recorded for this clone. The chain employs TRBV7-3 and TRBJ2-2; the D is unclear. Trimming removed 5 bases at V and 0 bases at J, with 7 bases between. CDR1 SGHTA and CDR2 FQGTGA come from the germline V gene. CDR3 size: 14 residues. The CDR3 region is CASSLIANTGELFF. The CDR3 DNA sequence: TGTGCCAGCAGCCTCATAGCGAACACCGGGGAGCTGTTTTTT.

DNA for the CDR3: TGCGCCAGCAGCCCGGCGACAGGGGAGACTGGCTACACCTTC. This encodes CASSPATGETGYTF. The chain joins TRBV4-1 to TRBJ1-2, with 8 bases matching TRBD1. The CDR3 spans 14 residues. CDR1 is MGHRA and CDR2 is YSYEKL in the germline V gene. V shed 4 bases and J 7 bases; nucleotides not matched to a gene: 8.

The CDR3 reads CASSLGGVIYEQYF. CDR3 nucleotide sequence: TGTGCCAGCAGTCTAGGAGGGGTGATTTACGAGCAGTACTTC. The chain joins TRBV6-2 or TRBV6-3 to TRBJ2-7; D might be TRBD2 (6 bases). V was clipped by 5 bases and J by 4 bases, with 15 bases between them. This CDR3 comprises 14 residues. Per germline, CDR1 MNHEY and CDR2 SVGEGT.

This clone was detected only once. This chain links TRBV2 with TRBJ2-7, with D possibly being TRBD1 (6 bases). V was clipped by 5 bases and J by 6 bases, with 17 bases between them. Germline CDR1 SNHLY, CDR2 FYNNEI. The CDR3 has 14 residues. The CDR3: CASSRDNLTPEQYF. The CDR3 region has the DNA TGTGCCAGCAGTCGGGACAATCTTACCCCCGAGCAGTACTTC. The full variable domain, rest sourced from reference TRBV2 and TRBJ2-7, is EPEVTQTPSHQVTQMGQEVILRCVPISNHLYFYWYRQILGQKVEFLVSFYNNEISEKSEIFDDQFSVERPDGSNFTLKIRSTKLEDSAMYFCASSRDNLTPEQYFGPGTRLTVT.

This chain connects TRBV28 to TRBJ2-1; tentatively, D is TRBD2 (6 bases). The germline CDR1 and CDR2 sequences are MDHEN and SYDVKM. The V and J ends lost 6 bases and 0 bases respectively, with 18 bases between them. This CDR3 has 17 amino acids. DNA of the CDR3: TGTGCCAGCAGCTATCTCACGATGGAGGGCTCCTACAATGAGCAGTTCTTC. Translated, it gives CASSYLTMEGSYNEQFF.

This chain's CDR3 is CASSQAVVGLNEKLFF. The CDR3, as DNA: TGTGCCAGCAGCCAGGCGGTAGTGGGGCTTAATGAAAAACTGTTTTTT. The V call is TRBV3-1 (or the pseudogene TRBV3-2), the J call TRBJ1-4, with D possibly TRBD1 on 5 matching bases. The germline V gene encodes CDR1 LGHDT and CDR2 YNNKEL (reference sequence). V gave up 3 bases and J gave up 4 bases, with 15 bases separating them. The CDR3 is 16 amino acids.

In its sample, this clone was seen a few times. V is TRBV5-1 and J is TRBJ1-4; the match to TRBD1 covers 8 bases. This CDR3 has 16 amino acids. Germline-derived CDR1 and CDR2 are SGHRS and YFSETQ. V lost 2 bases to trimming and J lost 5 bases; unmatched junction nucleotides: 8. DNA for the CDR3: TGCGCCAGCAGCTTCCGGGACAGGACTATGAATGAAAAACTGTTTTTT. Translated: CASSFRDRTMNEKLFF.

This sequence joins TRBV19 and TRBJ1-5; TRBD1 is a possible D gene (5 bases). V dropped 4 bases and J dropped 5 bases, with 15 bases sitting between them. The CDR3 extends over 15 amino acids. Germline V gives CDR1 LNHDA, CDR2 SQIVND (reference sequence). The DNA of the CDR3 is TGTGCCAGTAGTACCCAACAGGTCAGGGATCAGCCCCAGCATTTT. This sequence encodes CASSTQQVRDQPQHF.

This clone was seen once. This chain joins TRBV5-1 and TRBJ2-1; 7 nucleotides line up with TRBD1. Germline assignment: CDR1 SGHRS and CDR2 YFSETQ. This CDR3 spans 15 amino acids. V lost 1 base and J lost 7; bases outside the gene matches: 8. CDR3 amino acids: CASSLRQGRGNEQFF. CDR3 bases: TGCGCCAGCAGCTTGAGACAGGGACGAGGTAATGAGCAGTTCTTC.

V is TRBV4-2 and J is TRBJ2-1, with 9 bases fitting TRBD2. The germline V gene encodes CDR1 LGHNA and CDR2 YNFKEQ. The CDR3 is 16 residues long. Trimming at V came to 1 base and at J to 6 bases, leaving 7 bases not matched to a gene. CDR3 sequence reads: CASSQGDGSGGNEQFF. CDR3 DNA: TGTGCCAGCAGCCAAGGGGATGGTAGCGGGGGCAATGAGCAGTTCTTC.

This clone occurred once. The V call is TRBV4-1, the J call TRBJ1-2; perhaps TRBD1 as D (6 bases). Germline CDR1 and CDR2: MGHRA and YSYEKL. Between the trimmed V and J ends, which lost 0 bases and 3 bases, there was a span of 11 bases. CDR3 length: 15 amino acids. The CDR3 nucleotides read TGCGCCAGCAGCCAAGATACAGACAGGTACTATGGCTACACCTTC. Amino acids: CASSQDTDRYYGYTF.

This clone was recorded a few times. The rearrangement uses TRBV18 and TRBJ2-7; 13 positions agree with TRBD2. The trim removed 6 bases at V and 4 bases at J, leaving 9 bases unmatched. This CDR3 spans 16 amino acids. The germline V gene has CDR1 KGHSH and CDR2 LQKENI. The DNA of the CDR3 is TGTGCCAGCTCCCCTACTAGCGGGAGGGCAGGGTACGAGCAGTACTTC. Its translation: CASSPTSGRAGYEQYF.

CDR3 loop: CASSQEVVGGAYNEQFF. For the CDR3, the DNA is TGTGCCAGCAGCCAAGAAGTCGTCGGGGGGGCTTACAATGAGCAGTTCTTC. The V call is TRBV4-2, the J call TRBJ2-1, with 8 bases matching TRBD2. CDR1 and CDR2 from the germline V gene are LGHNA and YNFKEQ. The CDR3 consists of 17 residues. After removal of 0 bases from V and 4 bases from J, the junction contained 8 bases not matched to a gene.

This chain links TRBV19 with TRBJ2-1, with D tentatively TRBD1 (5 bases). Looked up from germline, CDR1 is LNHDA and CDR2 is SQIVND (reference sequence). The CDR3 covers 11 residues. The V gene lost 2 bases and the J gene lost 10 bases, with 6 bases spanning the gap. The CDR3 loop reads CASSIRQEQFF. The CDR3 DNA reads TGTGCCAGTAGTATACGACAGGAGCAGTTCTTC.

CDR3 loop: CASSLLFNQPQHF. The CDR3 DNA reads TGTGCCAGCAGTTTACTCTTCAATCAGCCCCAGCATTTT. V is TRBV28 and J is TRBJ1-5; no firm D call. Germline V lookup: CDR1 MDHEN, CDR2 SYDVKM. V lost 2 bases and J 3 bases, leaving 5 bases between the germline ends. The CDR3 loop spans 13 amino acids.

The CDR3 reads CASSLSQETQYF. The CDR3 nucleotides are TGCGCCAGCAGCTTGTCACAAGAGACCCAGTACTTC. The V and J genes are TRBV5-1 and TRBJ2-5; D ambiguous. V gave up 1 base and J gave up 2 bases, with 3 bases separating them. CDR1 and CDR2 from the germline V gene are SGHRS and YFSETQ. This CDR3 comprises 12 residues.